The clone carrying this T cell receptor beta chain was recorded a few times. This sample is drawn from a study of T cells in Graves' hyperthyroidism and ophthalmopathy. Amplified regions were TCR beta CDR3 sequences from RNA transcripts. The TCR CDR3 first-round RT-PCR relied on the HTBI primer set. TCRdb passed the multiplex PCR reads through MiXCR, listing each CDR3 protein once. The sample contains about 400,000 distinct CDR3 sequences, roughly an eighth of which appear only once. The CDR3 has 14 amino acids. The germline V gene encodes CDR1 LNHDA and CDR2 SQIVND (reference sequence). V lost 5 bases, J lost 10 bases, and 17 bases lay in between.

The gene calls are TRBV19 and TRBJ1-4; D perhaps matches TRBD1 (6 bases). This TCR was sampled from a man aged 50-60 years with Graves' ophthalmopathy. Sequencing was performed on blood. DNA of the CDR3: TGTGCCAGTAGTCTGGACAGCTGGGGTGGAAAACTGTTTTTT. Its translation: CASSLDSWGGKLFF. The complete variable domain, with remaining parts taken from reference TRBV19 and TRBJ1-4, reads DGGITQSPKYLFRKEGQNVTLSCEQNLNHDAMYWYRQDPGQGLRLIYYSQIVNDFQKGDIAEGYSVSREKKESFPLTVTSAQKNPTAFYLCASSLDSWGGKLFFGSGTQLSVL.